This T cell receptor (beta chain) appears in the sequencing data of a study of T cells in Graves' hyperthyroidism and ophthalmopathy. Study results and caveats: Ophthalmopathy prediction by the model preceded onset by a median approximately six months. In the blood, most expanded thyroid clonotypes above 0.001 appeared as well.

A word on this clonotype: Its antigen is still unknown.

Amplification targeted TCR beta CDR3 regions from RNA transcripts. An initial round of RT-PCR targeting the TCR CDR3 relied on the HTBI primer set. TCRdb re-derived calls from the multiplex PCR reads in MiXCR, one entry per CDR3 protein. The sample records about 180,000 distinct CDR3 sequences, 17% being singletons. This CDR3 spans 17 amino acids. The germline V gene encodes CDR1 LNHDA and CDR2 SQIVND (reference sequence). Trimming at V came to 4 bases and at J to 7 bases, leaving 15 bases not matched to a gene. The receptor comes from a woman between 45 and 60 years old with Graves' hyperthyroidism. This chain joins TRBV19 and TRBJ1-2, with TRBD1 matching over 10 bases. The specimen sequenced was blood. For the CDR3, the DNA is TGTGCCAGTAGTAGGCACGGGACAGGGGAGGTTCGGGTTGGCTACACCTTC. This codes for CASSRHGTGEVRVGYTF.